This TCR beta chain was observed in a study of cytomegalovirus exposure and HLA in healthy donors. The study ran its PCR with 60 Vbeta and 13 Jbeta primers. Generated by immunoSEQ multiplex PCR, the TCRdb table keeps only in-frame clones and is missing some. The table lists 55,000 to 80,000 clones, 82% of them singletons. In germline, CDR1 is LNHDA, CDR2 SQIVND (reference sequence). V lost 4 bases, J lost 2 bases, and 9 bases stayed unmatched. The CDR3 consists of 18 residues. The rearrangement uses TRBV19 and TRBJ2-6; 9 nucleotides match TRBD1. The sequence was collected from a man in his late teens or twenties in good health and CMV-seronegative. The specimen sequenced was PBMCs. The CDR3 DNA is TGTGCCAGTAGTACCGGGACAGGGATGGGCGCTGGGGCCAACGTCCTGACTTTC. Protein product: CASSTGTGMGAGANVLTF.